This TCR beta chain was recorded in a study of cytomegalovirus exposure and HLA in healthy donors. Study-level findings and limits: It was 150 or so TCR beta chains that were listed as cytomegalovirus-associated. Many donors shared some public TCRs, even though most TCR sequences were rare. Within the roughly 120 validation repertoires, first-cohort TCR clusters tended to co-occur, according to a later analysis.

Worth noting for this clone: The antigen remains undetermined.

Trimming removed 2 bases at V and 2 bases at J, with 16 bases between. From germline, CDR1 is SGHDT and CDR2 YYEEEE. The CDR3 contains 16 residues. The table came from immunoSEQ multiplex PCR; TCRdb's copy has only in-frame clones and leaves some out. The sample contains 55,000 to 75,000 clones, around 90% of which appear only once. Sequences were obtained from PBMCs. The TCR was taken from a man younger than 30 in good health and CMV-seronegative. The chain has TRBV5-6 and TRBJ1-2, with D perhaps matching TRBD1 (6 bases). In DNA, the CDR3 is TGTGCCAGCAGCTTTCGGAGGACAGATATCAACTATGGCTACACCTTC. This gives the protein CASSFRRTDINYGYTF. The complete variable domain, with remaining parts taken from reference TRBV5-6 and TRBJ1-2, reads DAGVTQSPTHLIKTRGQQVTLRCSPKSGHDTVSWYQQALGQGPQFIFQYYEEEERQRGNFPDRFSGHQFPNYSSELNVNALLLGDSALYLCASSFRRTDINYGYTFGSGTRLTVV.